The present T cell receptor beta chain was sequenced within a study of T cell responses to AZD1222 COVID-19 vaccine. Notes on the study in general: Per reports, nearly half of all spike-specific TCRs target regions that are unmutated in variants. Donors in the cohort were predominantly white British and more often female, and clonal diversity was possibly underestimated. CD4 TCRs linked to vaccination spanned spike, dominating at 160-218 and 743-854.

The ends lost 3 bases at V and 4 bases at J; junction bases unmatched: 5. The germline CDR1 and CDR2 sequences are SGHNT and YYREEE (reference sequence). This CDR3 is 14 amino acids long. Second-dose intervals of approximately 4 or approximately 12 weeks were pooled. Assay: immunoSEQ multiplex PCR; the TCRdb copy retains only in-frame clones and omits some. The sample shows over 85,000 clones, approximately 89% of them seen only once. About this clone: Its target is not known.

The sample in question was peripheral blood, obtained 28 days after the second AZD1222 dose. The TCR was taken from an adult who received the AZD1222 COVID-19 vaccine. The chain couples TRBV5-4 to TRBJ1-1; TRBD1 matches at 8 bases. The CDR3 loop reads CASSSQGGGTEAFF. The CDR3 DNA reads TGTGCCAGCAGCTCACAGGGGGGGGGCACTGAAGCTTTCTTT.